The 17 T cell receptor beta chains in this list originate from one sample, sequenced in a study of blood T cell repertoires in COVID-19. Assay used: immunoSEQ multiplex PCR; TCRdb lists only in-frame clones, some missing. The table lists around 220,000 clones, approximately 81% of them singletons, with about 10% in the top ten. The sample taken for sequencing was peripheral blood. These receptors came from a woman of 80 years or more with acute or convalescent COVID-19.

The rearrangement links TRBV11-3 to TRBJ2-1; D unclear. The V and J ends lost 1 base and 9 bases respectively, with 7 bases between them. From germline, CDR1 is SGHNT and CDR2 YENEEA. The CDR3 length is 12 residues. CDR3 protein: CASSLGSGEQFF. CDR3 bases: TGTGCCAGCAGCTTAGGGTCCGGTGAGCAGTTCTTC. The full variable domain, in which reference TRBV11-3 and TRBJ2-1 provide the parts outside the CDR3, is EAGVVQSPRYKIIEKKQPVAFWCNPISGHNTLYWYLQNLGQGPELLIRYENEEAVDDSQLPKDRFSAERLKGVDSTLKIQPAELGDSAVYLCASSLGSGEQFFGPGTRLTVL.

This clone was seen only a few times. The gene calls are TRBV11-2 and TRBJ2-1, with D unclear. CDR3 size: 13 residues. Trimming left V 2 bases short and J 9 bases short, with 11 bases between. Per germline, CDR1 SGHAT and CDR2 FQNNGV. The CDR3 region has the DNA TGTGCCAGCAGCTTACCCATGATCGGTGAGCAGTTCTTC. Its translation: CASSLPMIGEQFF.

The table lists this clone with many counts. This CDR3 is also generated by other DNA sequences in the sample. The chain couples TRBV11-3 to TRBJ2-7, with 7 bases fitting TRBD2. This CDR3 comprises 14 residues. V lost 2 bases to trimming and J lost 5 bases; unmatched junction nucleotides: 6. Germline V CDR1 and CDR2: SGHNT, YENEEA. Here the CDR3 reads CASSLTGGFNEQYF. CDR3 in DNA: TGTGCCAGCAGCTTAACGGGGGGATTTAACGAGCAGTACTTC.

The chain joins TRBV7-2 to TRBJ2-7; D unclear. The length of the CDR3 is 13 residues. Germline V lookup: CDR1 SGHTA, CDR2 FQGNSA. The V end lost 3 bases, the J end lost 4 bases, and 10 bases lay between the germline ends. The CDR3 is CASSFADPYEQYF. CDR3 bases: TGTGCCAGCAGCTTCGCGGATCCTTACGAGCAGTACTTC.

This clone appeared many times. The rearrangement joins TRBV5-5 to TRBJ2-7, with D unresolved. Germline lookup yields CDR1 SGHKS and CDR2 YYEKEE (reference sequence). The CDR3 loop spans 13 amino acids. With 2 bases removed from V and 3 bases from J, the gap between germline ends came to 9 bases. The CDR3: CASSLGLDYEQYF. In nucleotides, the CDR3 is TGTGCCAGCAGCTTAGGTCTAGACTACGAGCAGTACTTC.

The chain links TRBV11-2 to TRBJ2-5, with 8 bases aligning to TRBD1. J was trimmed by 4 bases and V by 5 bases; bases with no gene match: 3. CDR1 SGHAT and CDR2 FQNNGV come from the germline V gene. The CDR3 totals 13 residues. The CDR3 DNA sequence: TGTGCCAGCAGCCCAGGACAGGGAGAGACCCAGTACTTC. Its translation is CASSPGQGETQYF. The full variable domain, in which reference TRBV11-2 and TRBJ2-5 provide the parts outside the CDR3, is EAGVAQSPRYKIIEKRQSVAFWCNPISGHATLYWYQQILGQGPKLLIQFQNNGVVDDSQLPKDRFSAERLKGVDSTLKIQPAKLEDSAVYLCASSPGQGETQYFGPGTRLLVL.

This clone turned up a few times. This sequence joins TRBV5-3 and TRBJ2-3; 10 bases are shared with TRBD2. TRBV5-3 is identified as an open reading frame with a role that is uncertain. V dropped 0 bases and J dropped 0; count of bases not matched to a gene: 7. The CDR3 runs to 18 residues. CDR3 region: CARSLGSGGASSTDTQYF. The CDR3 DNA reads as TGTGCCAGAAGCTTGGGGAGCGGGGGGGCGTCCAGCACAGATACGCAGTATTTT.

This clone was observed a handful of times. CDR3 bases: TGTGCCATCCAACAGGGGGTCGGAGATACGCAGTATTTT. Encoded protein: CAIQQGVGDTQYF. V and J are TRBV10-3 and TRBJ2-3; 8 bases match TRBD1. The germline V gene has CDR1 ENHRY and CDR2 SYGVKD. J was trimmed by 5 bases and V by 8 bases; bases with no gene match: 6. This CDR3 contains 13 residues.

A few counts support this clone. The chain combines TRBV5-8 with TRBJ2-7; weak D call: TRBD1 (6 bases). The germline V gene has CDR1 SGHTS and CDR2 YDEGEE. Trimming shortened V by 3 bases and J by 4 bases, and 8 bases separated the two germline ends. CDR3 length: 12 amino acids. CDR3 DNA: TGTGCCAGCAGCTGGACAGCTTACGAGCAGTACTTC. Translation: CASSWTAYEQYF.

The V and J genes are TRBV28 and TRBJ2-7; 11 bases align to TRBD2. This CDR3 has 14 amino acids. V shed 5 bases and J 6 bases; nucleotides not matched to a gene: 6. Germline assignment: CDR1 MDHEN and CDR2 SYDVKM. The CDR3 sequence: CASSLSGRAFEQYF. CDR3 bases: TGTGCCAGCAGTCTTAGCGGGAGGGCCTTCGAGCAGTACTTC.

The chain has TRBV4-3 and TRBJ1-1; D is unclear. From germline, CDR1 is LGHNA and CDR2 YSLEER. Trimming shortened V by 0 bases and J by 0 bases, and 11 bases separated the two germline ends. CDR3 size: 16 residues. The CDR3 nucleotides read TGCGCCAGCAGCCAAGATCGAGGTCGACTGAACACTGAAGCTTTCTTT. Translating gives CASSQDRGRLNTEAFF.

The V gene is TRBV12-3 or TRBV12-4, the J gene TRBJ2-7; possibly TRBD1 for D (6 bases). The CDR3 consists of 13 residues. Trimming left V 6 bases short and J 1 base short, with 10 bases between. The CDR3 coding sequence is TGTGCCAGCAGCCAGGGGAATTCCTACGAGCAGTACTTC. Its translation is CASSQGNSYEQYF.

The gene calls are TRBV6-6 and TRBJ2-5, with 9 bases identical to TRBD2. The germline CDR1 and CDR2 sequences are MNHNY and SVGAGI (reference sequence). The trim removed 2 bases at V and 5 bases at J, leaving 6 bases unmatched. The CDR3 extends over 15 amino acids. CDR3 protein: CASSYLLAGYETQYF. In nucleotides, the CDR3 is TGTGCCAGCAGTTACCTACTAGCGGGTTATGAGACCCAGTACTTC.

The chain joins TRBV9 to TRBJ2-3; perhaps TRBD2 as D (5 bases). The CDR3 runs to 15 residues. Germline-derived CDR1 and CDR2 are SGDLS and YYNGEE. Between the trimmed V and J ends, which lost 4 bases and 4 bases, there was a span of 16 bases. The CDR3 reads CASSQGRGIADTQYF. The CDR3 nucleotides read TGTGCCAGCAGCCAAGGACGGGGAATTGCAGATACGCAGTATTTT. Full variable domain (rest looked up from reference TRBV9 and TRBJ2-3): DSGVTQTPKHLITATGQRVTLRCSPRSGDLSVYWYQQSLDQGLQFLIQYYNGEERAKGNILERFSAQQFPDLHSELNLSSLELGDSALYFCASSQGRGIADTQYFGPGTRLTVL.

The rearrangement uses TRBV5-1 and TRBJ2-5, with 10 bases fitting TRBD1. CDR1 and CDR2 (germline): SGHRS, YFSETQ. The CDR3 has 15 amino acids. V gave up 2 bases and J gave up 2 bases; unmatched junction bases: 3. CDR3 amino acids: CASSFVGQGQETQYF. The CDR3 DNA is TGCGCCAGCAGCTTTGTGGGACAGGGGCAAGAGACCCAGTACTTC.

The chain carries TRBV14 and TRBJ2-7; D may be TRBD1 (5 bases). Germline V gene sequence: CDR1 SGHDN, CDR2 FVKESK. The CDR3 loop spans 13 amino acids. V was pared by 8 bases and J by 3 bases, with 14 bases between. The CDR3 loop is CASPDARDYEQYF. The CDR3, as DNA: TGTGCCAGCCCTGACGCCAGGGACTACGAGCAGTACTTC.

The chain carries TRBV5-4 and TRBJ2-5; weak D call: TRBD1 (5 bases). Germline values: CDR1 SGHNT, CDR2 YYREEE (reference sequence). This CDR3 comprises 16 residues. Trimming took off 3 bases at V and 2 bases at J, with 17 bases between the two ends. CDR3 DNA: TGTGCCAGCAGCTCTCCAGGGATTTGGGGACAAGAGACCCAGTACTTC. This sequence encodes CASSSPGIWGQETQYF.